Given below is one T cell receptor beta chain in context. This clone's antigen is unknown. Base-call qualities are not available, and no considerably larger clone is one nucleotide away. This specimen belongs to a study of shared clonotypes between healthy human individuals (dated by TCRdb to the early 2020s). Background for the entire study: A few men and two women, aged 18 to 49 years, made up the cohort. Each donor's leukapheresis produced roughly between roughly 0.85 and 9.5 billion PBMCs. Libraries were prepared and TCR repertoires were sequenced by different laboratories using diverse techniques, in order to increase sequencing depth and limit assay-specific biases. To estimate repertoire size and how much clonotypes are shared between individuals, the study performed deep sequencing of blood TCR repertoires from about 5 healthy adults. For each donor, three plates each were used for CD4 naive and CD4 memory, two plates were used for CD8 naive, and one plate was used for CD8 memory.

Summary of the overall study and its limitations: The genetic and exposure-history diversity represented was limited by the small number of donors. Pairwise subsampling led to the expectation that sequencing depth would affect the degree of clonotype sharing among donors. Compared with non-shared clonotypes, the clonotypes found in all four sorted-subset donors had higher generation probabilities. Sampling was limited to blood, and TCR repertoires in tissue likely differ from TCR repertoires in blood. Sharing across several donors was observed for roughly 5.4% of naive CD4, over 3% of naive CD8, around 2.5% of memory CD4, and about 0.4% of memory CD8 clonotypes. Naive subsets generally had larger estimated clonotype richness than memory subsets did. Incomplete sequencing was indicated by rarefaction of sorted-subset datasets, despite the large sequencing depth.

For this chain, trimming is 4 bases at the V end and 3 bases at the J end, and the number of junction bases without a gene match is 3. Its CDR3 holds 14 amino acids, cysteine through phenylalanine. Just the 42-base CDR3 DNA is kept, in frame starting at base 1. CDR1 MDHEN and CDR2 SYDVKM were looked up in the germline V gene. The donors were healthy, HIV-negative adults with no recently reported acute infections or vaccinations. Every donor was a Caucasian adult residing in Nashville, Tennessee, USA. CD4+ T cells were enriched by magnetic negative selection; naive cells were then positively selected on CD45RA, and the negative fraction formed the memory subset. Blood was obtained by leukapheresis, after which PBMCs were separated by Ficoll-Histopaque density gradient centrifugation and cryopreserved in liquid nitrogen vapor phase. Purity and quantity of every magnetically sorted T cell population were checked by analytical flow cytometry. Genomic DNA was isolated from every sorted fraction and measured by UV absorbance on a Nanodrop 2000c.

Using the deep immunoSEQ assay, TCR CDR3 regions were amplified from genomic DNA by multiplex PCR. Extracted genomic DNA from each cell subset was spread evenly across all wells of several immunoSEQ 96-well plates, with each plate serving as a replicate. For sorted subsets, each replicate PCR was loaded with around 220 ng genomic DNA, equivalent to roughly 30,000 T cell genomes. The purified libraries were quantified using a Qubit 3.0 fluorometer, sized with a Bioanalyzer 2100, and then quantified again using the KAPA Library Quantification kit. A separate single-read 150-cycle Illumina NextSeq 550 flow cell was used to sequence each immunoSEQ 96-well plate. Concerning the study's data processing: Because the immunoSEQ output included only junctional sequences and no quality scores, the filtering could not be the same as the filtering used for full-length reads. To assign V/J genes and CDR3, sequences were annotated using PyIR, a Python wrapper for IgBLAST v1.9, with IMGT germline references. Reads were removed for weak V/J assignments (E-value above 1e-6), missing CDR3, stop codons, out-of-frame junctions, or ambiguous translated residues. V3J clonotypes were defined as sequences sharing an identical inferred V gene, J gene, and CDR3 amino acid sequence. Percentage overlap between repertoires was calculated by dividing the number of shared unique clonotypes by the size of the smaller repertoire. RTK rarefaction, the Chao1 estimator, and Recon v2.1 estimates of unobserved clonotypes were used to assess repertoire richness. For all TCRbeta clonotypes obtained by the gDNA method from a handful of donors, generation probabilities were computed with OLGA. TCRdb stores this immuneACCESS table with in-frame sequences only. Part of the clones is absent; in the studies checked, under half of the shortfall reflects unresolved V genes, and no reason is known for the rest. V and J calls and clone size are as listed in that table; D and trimming were resolved from the DNA. A total of over 1.5 million clones appear in this sample, 95% to 99% of them only once. The ten most abundant clones make up roughly 0.45% of the sample.

Sequenced: naive CD4+ T cells sorted from blood. In the paper's terms, the cell subset or site label means: CD45RA+ positively selected. The V and J segments used are TRBV28 and TRBJ1-5; TRBD1 aligns with 7 central bases. The TCR comes from a man aged 25-45 years in good health. The CDR3 reads CASSSTGVNQPQHF. The bases read TGTGCCAGCAGTTCCACAGGGGTCAATCAGCCCCAGCATTTT.